This T cell receptor (beta chain) was identified in a study of control samples from healthy donors and cancer patients. V lost 5 bases and J 2 bases, leaving 14 bases between the germline ends. CDR3 length: 15 residues. In germline, CDR1 is SGHTA, CDR2 FQGNSA. Clones were read by immunoSEQ multiplex PCR, and TCRdb kept only the in-frame ones, dropping some. The sample carries around 110,000 clones, 80% to 90% recorded once. This TCR was recovered from a woman aged 45-59 years with colorectal cancer. The source material was PBMCs. The rearrangement links TRBV7-2 to TRBJ2-3, with D unclear. The CDR3 nucleotides read TGTGCCAGCAGCAAACAGAGTATGGACACAGATACGCAGTATTTT. Translation: CASSKQSMDTDTQYF.